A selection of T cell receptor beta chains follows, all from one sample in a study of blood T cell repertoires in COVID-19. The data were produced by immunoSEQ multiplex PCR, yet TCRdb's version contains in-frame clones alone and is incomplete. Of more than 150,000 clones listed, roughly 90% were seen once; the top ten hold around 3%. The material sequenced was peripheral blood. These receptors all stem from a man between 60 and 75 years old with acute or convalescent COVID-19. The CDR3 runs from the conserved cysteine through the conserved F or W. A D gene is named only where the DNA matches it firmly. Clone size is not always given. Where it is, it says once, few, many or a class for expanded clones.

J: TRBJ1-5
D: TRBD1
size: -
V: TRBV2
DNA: TGTGCCAGCAACTCCGGGACAGACAGTCAGCCCCAGCATTTT
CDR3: CASNSGTDSQPQHF

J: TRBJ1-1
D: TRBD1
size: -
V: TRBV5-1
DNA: TGCGCCAGCAGCTTGGGTAGGCTACAGGGGCGCACTGAAGCTTTCTTT
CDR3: CASSLGRLQGRTEAFF

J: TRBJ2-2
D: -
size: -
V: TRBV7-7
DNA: TGTGCTAGCAGCCTAAATCCGGCCACAGCTGACACCGGGGAGCTGTTTTTT
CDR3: CASSLNPATADTGELFF

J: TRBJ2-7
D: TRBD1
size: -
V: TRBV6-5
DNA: TGTGCCAGCAGCCGGGGACAGGGGGCCTACGAGCAGTACTTC
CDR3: CASSRGQGAYEQYF

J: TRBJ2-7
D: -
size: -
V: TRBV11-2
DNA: TGTGCCAGCAGCTTAGGAGGTGGTTCCGAGCAGTACTTC
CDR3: CASSLGGGSEQYF

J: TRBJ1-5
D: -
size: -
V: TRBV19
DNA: TGTGCCAGTAGTATCGGACTAGGGCAGGGCTCATCGCAGGGTAATCAGCCCCAGCATTTT
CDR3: CASSIGLGQGSSQGNQPQHF

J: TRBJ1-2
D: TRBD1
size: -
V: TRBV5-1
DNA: TGCGCCAGCAGCTTCCAGGGGGCGGAGGGCTACACCTTC
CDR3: CASSFQGAEGYTF

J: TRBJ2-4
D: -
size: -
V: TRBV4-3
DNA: TGCGCCAGCAGCCAAGATTTAGGGAGATCTAACCAAAACATTCAGTACTTC
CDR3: CASSQDLGRSNQNIQYF

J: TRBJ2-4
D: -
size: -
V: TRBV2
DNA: TGTGCCAGCAGTGACGAGGTTTTGAACATTCAGTACTTC
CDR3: CASSDEVLNIQYF

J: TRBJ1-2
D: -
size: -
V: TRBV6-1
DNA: TGTGCCAGCAGTGAGGGGGGGTATGGCTACACCTTC
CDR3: CASSEGGYGYTF

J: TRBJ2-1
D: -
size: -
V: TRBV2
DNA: TGTGCCAGCACACGGGAGCCCGACAATGAGCAGTTCTTC
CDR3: CASTREPDNEQFF

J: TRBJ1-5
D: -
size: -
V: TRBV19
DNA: TGTGCCAGTAAACCCCGGGACACTAATCAGCCCCAGCATTTT
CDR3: CASKPRDTNQPQHF

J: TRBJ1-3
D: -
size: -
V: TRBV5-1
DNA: TGCGCCAGCAGCTTGGATACTGGAAACACCATATATTTT
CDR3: CASSLDTGNTIYF

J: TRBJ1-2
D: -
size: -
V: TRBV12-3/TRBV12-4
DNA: TGTGCCAGCAGTTTGACCGGGAACTATGGCTACACCTTC
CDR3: CASSLTGNYGYTF

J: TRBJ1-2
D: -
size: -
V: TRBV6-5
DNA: TGTGCCAGCAGCCGCCAGGGGCCCTATGGCTACACCTTC
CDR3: CASSRQGPYGYTF

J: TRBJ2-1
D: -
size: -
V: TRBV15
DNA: TGTGCCACCAGCCCGGACAACTCATATGAGCAGTTCTTC
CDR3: CATSPDNSYEQFF

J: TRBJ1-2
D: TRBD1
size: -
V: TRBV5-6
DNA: TGTGCCAGCAGCACACGTTTCGGGTGGACAGGGGTTAACTATGGCTACACCTTC
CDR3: CASSTRFGWTGVNYGYTF

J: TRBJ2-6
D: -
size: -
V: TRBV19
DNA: TGTGCCAGTAGTATAGCAGGCAGCCCGCGCTCTGGGGCCAACGTCCTGACTTTC
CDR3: CASSIAGSPRSGANVLTF

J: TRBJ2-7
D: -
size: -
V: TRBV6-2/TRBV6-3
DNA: TGTGCCAGCAGTTACCCAAGATCCAGGGCCTCCTACGAGCAGTACTTC
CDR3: CASSYPRSRASYEQYF

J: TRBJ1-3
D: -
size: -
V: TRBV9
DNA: TGTGCCAGCAGCGTTTCGACAGACTCTGGAAACACCATATATTTT
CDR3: CASSVSTDSGNTIYF

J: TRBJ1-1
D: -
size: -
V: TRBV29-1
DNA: TGCAGCGTTGTAGTTACTGAAGCTTTCTTT
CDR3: CSVVVTEAFF

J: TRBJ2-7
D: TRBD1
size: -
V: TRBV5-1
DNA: TGCGCCAGCAGCTTGGAGGGGACAGGGAATGGCGCCTACGAGCAGTACTTC
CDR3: CASSLEGTGNGAYEQYF

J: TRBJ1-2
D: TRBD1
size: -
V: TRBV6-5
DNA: TGTGCCAGCAGACAGGGACAGCCTAACTATGGCTACACCTTC
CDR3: CASRQGQPNYGYTF

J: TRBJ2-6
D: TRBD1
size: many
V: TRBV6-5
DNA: TGTGCCAGCTGGACAGGGTCTGGGGCCAACGTCCTGACTTTC
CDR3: CASWTGSGANVLTF

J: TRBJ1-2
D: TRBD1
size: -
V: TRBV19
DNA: TGTGCCAGTAGTATCTTGGACAGGCAGAACTATGGCTACACCTTC
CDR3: CASSILDRQNYGYTF

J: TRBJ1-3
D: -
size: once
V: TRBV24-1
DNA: TGTGCCACCAGGCCGGGGAAGGGCCTCTCTGGAAACACCATATATTTT
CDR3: CATRPGKGLSGNTIYF

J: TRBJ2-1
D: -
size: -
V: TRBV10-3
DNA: TGTGCCATCAGTGATATGGGAGACACCGAACAGAACTCCTACAATGAGCAGTTCTTC
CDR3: CAISDMGDTEQNSYNEQFF

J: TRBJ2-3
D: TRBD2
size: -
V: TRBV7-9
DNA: TGTGCCTCCCGGGAGCGGGGACGCCCGTATTTT
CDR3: CASRERGRPYF

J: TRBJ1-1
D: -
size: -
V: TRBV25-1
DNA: TGTGCCAGCAGCGCAGGGGCGAACACTGAAGCTTTCTTT
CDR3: CASSAGANTEAFF

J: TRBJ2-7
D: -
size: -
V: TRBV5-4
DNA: TGTGCCAGCAGCTCCTCCTTTAGAAACGAGCAGTACTTC
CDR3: CASSSSFRNEQYF

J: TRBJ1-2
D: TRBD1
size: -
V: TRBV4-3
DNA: TGCGCCAGCAGCCAACAAGGGACAGGGGGCTATGGCTACACCTTC
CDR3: CASSQQGTGGYGYTF

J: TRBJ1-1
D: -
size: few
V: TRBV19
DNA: TGTGCCAGTAGTATAGGAGGAGGTCAAGCTTTCTTT
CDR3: CASSIGGGQAFF

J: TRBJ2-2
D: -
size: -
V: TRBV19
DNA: TGTGCCAGTAGTTCCACAGCGAACACCGGGGAGCTGTTTTTT
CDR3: CASSSTANTGELFF

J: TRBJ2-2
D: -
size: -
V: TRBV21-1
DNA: TGTGCCAGCAGCAAAGAGGCACCCCGACTGACCGGGGAGCTGTTTTTT
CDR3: CASSKEAPRLTGELFF

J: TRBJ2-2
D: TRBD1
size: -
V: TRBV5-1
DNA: TGCGCCAGTACGACAGGGTCGAACACCGGGGAGCTGTTTTTT
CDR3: CASTTGSNTGELFF

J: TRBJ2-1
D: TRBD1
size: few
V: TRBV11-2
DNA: TGTGCCAGCAGCTCCTACCGGGACAGGGGCAATGAGCAGTTCTTC
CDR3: CASSSYRDRGNEQFF

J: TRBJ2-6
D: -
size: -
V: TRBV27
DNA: TGTGCCAGCACTACGAGAAACTCTGGGGCCAACGTCCTGACTTTC
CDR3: CASTTRNSGANVLTF

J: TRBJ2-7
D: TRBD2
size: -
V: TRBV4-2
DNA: TGTGCCAGCAGCCTCGGACTAGCGGGGGGTTCCTACGAGCAGTACTTC
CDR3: CASSLGLAGGSYEQYF

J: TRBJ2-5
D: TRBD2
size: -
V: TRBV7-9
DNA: TGTGCCATCCCGGTGACTAGCGGACAAGAGACCCAGTACTTC
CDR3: CAIPVTSGQETQYF

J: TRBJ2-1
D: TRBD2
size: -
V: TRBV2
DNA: TGTGCCAGCGGGACTACCCTCTACAATGAGCAGTTCTTC
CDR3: CASGTTLYNEQFF

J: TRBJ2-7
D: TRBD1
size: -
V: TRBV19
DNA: TGTGCCACTAGACAGGGGAGCTCCTACGAGCAGTACTTC
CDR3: CATRQGSSYEQYF

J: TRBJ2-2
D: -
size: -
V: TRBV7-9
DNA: TGTGCCAGCAGCTTCAGCACCGGGGAGCTGTTTTTT
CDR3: CASSFSTGELFF

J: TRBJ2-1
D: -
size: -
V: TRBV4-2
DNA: TGTGCCAGCAGCCAAGATCAAGGGGCATACAATGAGCAGTTCTTC
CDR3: CASSQDQGAYNEQFF

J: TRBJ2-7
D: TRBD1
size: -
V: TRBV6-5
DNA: TGTGCCAGCAGTTACGGGACAGGGGGCGCGGGAGAGCAGTACTTC
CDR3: CASSYGTGGAGEQYF